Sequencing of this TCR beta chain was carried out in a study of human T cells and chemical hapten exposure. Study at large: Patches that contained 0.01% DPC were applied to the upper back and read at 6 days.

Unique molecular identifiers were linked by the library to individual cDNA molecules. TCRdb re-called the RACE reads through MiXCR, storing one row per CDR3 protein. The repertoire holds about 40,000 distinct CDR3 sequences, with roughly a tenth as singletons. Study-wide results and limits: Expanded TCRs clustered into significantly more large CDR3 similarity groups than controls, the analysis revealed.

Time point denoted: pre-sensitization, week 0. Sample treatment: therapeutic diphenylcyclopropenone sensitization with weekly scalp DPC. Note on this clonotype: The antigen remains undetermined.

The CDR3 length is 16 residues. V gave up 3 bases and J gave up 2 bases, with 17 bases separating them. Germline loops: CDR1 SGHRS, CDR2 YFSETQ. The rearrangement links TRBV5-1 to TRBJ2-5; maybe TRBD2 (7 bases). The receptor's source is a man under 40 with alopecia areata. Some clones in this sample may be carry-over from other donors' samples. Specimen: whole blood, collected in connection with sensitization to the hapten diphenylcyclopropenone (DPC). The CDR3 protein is CASSSRQASGQETQYF. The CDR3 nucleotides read TGCGCCAGCAGCTCGAGACAGGCTAGCGGACAAGAGACCCAGTACTTC.